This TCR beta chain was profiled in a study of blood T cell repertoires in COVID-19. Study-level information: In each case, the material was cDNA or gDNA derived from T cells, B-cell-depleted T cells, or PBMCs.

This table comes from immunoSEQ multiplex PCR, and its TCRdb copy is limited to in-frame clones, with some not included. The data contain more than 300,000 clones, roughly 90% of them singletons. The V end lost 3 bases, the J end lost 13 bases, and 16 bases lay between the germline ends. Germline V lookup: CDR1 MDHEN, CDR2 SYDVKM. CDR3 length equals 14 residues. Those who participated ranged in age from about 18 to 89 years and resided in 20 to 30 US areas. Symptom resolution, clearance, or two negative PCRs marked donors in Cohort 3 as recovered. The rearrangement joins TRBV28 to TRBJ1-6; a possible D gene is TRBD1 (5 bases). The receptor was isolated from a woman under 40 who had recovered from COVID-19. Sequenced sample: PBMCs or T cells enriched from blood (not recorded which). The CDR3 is CASSFLDTQIPLHF. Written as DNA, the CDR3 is TGTGCCAGCAGTTTTCTGGACACCCAAATTCCCCTCCACTTT.